These T cell receptor beta chains were read from a single sample in a study of T cell changes during pregnancy in multiple sclerosis. The table came from immunoSEQ multiplex PCR; TCRdb's copy has only in-frame clones and leaves some out. Altogether 42,000 or so clones are present, around 93% being singletons, with the ten largest covering about 0.37%. The sample here was CD4+ T cells from peripheral blood mononuclear cells, taken after pregnancy. The receptors come from a female donor with multiple sclerosis, enrolled in a pregnancy study. The CDR3 runs from the conserved cysteine through the conserved F or W.

J gene	V gene	CDR3 protein
TRBJ2-1	TRBV7-6	CASSSGTGGPISYNEQFF
TRBJ2-7	TRBV29-1	CSVKTNQYEQYF
TRBJ1-1	TRBV18	CASSPLLVGLGTEAFF
TRBJ2-1	TRBV30	CAWSVRASGNNEQFF
TRBJ1-6	TRBV11-1	CASSRDRNSPLHF
TRBJ1-2	TRBV5-6	CASTATAGTVSGYTF
TRBJ1-1	TRBV2	CASRFDMNTEAFF
TRBJ2-5	TRBV11-2	CASSLDRPSWRQGEQETQYF
TRBJ2-5	TRBV9	CASSVSRGMETQYF
TRBJ1-5	TRBV27	CASSKTTGSNQPQHF
TRBJ1-2	TRBV27	CASSLIQANNYGYTF
TRBJ1-5	TRBV25-1	CASSEGGRGGQPQHF
TRBJ2-7	TRBV6-1	CASSGEGAGTYEQYF
TRBJ2-3	TRBV5-1	CASSRGTSGGAGTDTQYF
TRBJ1-6	TRBV19	CASRGSYNSPLHF
TRBJ1-1	TRBV7-7	CASSPLSGGQQAFF
TRBJ2-3	TRBV27	CASSFWRGGRLDTQYF
TRBJ1-4	TRBV7-6	CASSLLGRANEKLFF